The present T cell receptor (beta chain) was sequenced within a study of T cells after posttransplantation cyclophosphamide. Measured with immunoSEQ multiplex PCR; TCRdb has only the in-frame clones, and not every one. The sample includes 30,000 or so clones, around 86% seen only once; the top ten take less than 3.5%. This TCR derives from a man in his forties or fifties. The sample was PBMCs.

CDR3 in amino acids: CASSLGSGGVFEQFF. CDR3 DNA sequence: TGCGCCAGCAGCTTGGGTAGCGGGGGAGTTTTTGAGCAGTTCTTC. The rearrangement uses TRBV5-1 and TRBJ2-1; 9 nucleotides line up with TRBD2. Germline V gene sequence: CDR1 SGHRS, CDR2 YFSETQ. Trimming at V came to 0 bases and at J to 9 bases, leaving 7 bases not matched to a gene. This CDR3 spans 15 amino acids.